The 20 T cell receptor beta chains below all came from one sample that was sequenced in a study of CD8 T cells in Susac syndrome. Roughly 0.45 to 1 ug RNA was reverse transcribed with random hexamers. TCRdb itself ran the immunoSEQ multiplex PCR reads through MiXCR, one entry per CDR3 protein. Here the sample spans roughly 80,000 distinct CDR3 sequences, roughly 95% being singletons. The material sequenced was CD8+ T cells from PBMCs. The origin of the receptors is a human donor with Susac syndrome.

The chain carries TRBV20-1 and TRBJ2-7; TRBD1 is a possible D gene (5 bases). With 0 bases removed from V and 3 bases from J, the gap between germline ends came to 12 bases. From germline, CDR1 is DFQATT and CDR2 SNEGSKA (reference sequence). This CDR3 has 14 amino acids. CDR3 sequence reads: CSARDQGRFYEQYF. The CDR3 DNA reads TGCAGTGCTAGAGATCAGGGCAGGTTCTACGAGCAGTACTTC.

This clonotype occurred a few times. The V call is TRBV5-1, the J call TRBJ2-7; 8 nucleotides match TRBD2. CDR3 size: 17 residues. CDR1 and CDR2 (germline): SGHRS, YFSETQ. V dropped 4 bases and J dropped 0; count of bases not matched to a gene: 12. In DNA form, the CDR3 reads TGCGCCAGCAGCGCTGCTACTAGCGGCGAAAACTCCTACGAGCAGTACTTC. Protein product: CASSAATSGENSYEQYF.

The V and J genes are TRBV20-1 and TRBJ2-2; 9 bases map to TRBD1. The germline CDR1 and CDR2 sequences are DFQATT and SNEGSKA (reference sequence). The ends lost 3 bases at V and 1 base at J; junction bases unmatched: 3. CDR3 length: 15 amino acids. The CDR3 nucleotides are TGCAGTGCTAGGCACAGGGGGCAGAACACCGGGGAGCTGTTTTTT. Encoded protein: CSARHRGQNTGELFF.

The chain recombines TRBV20-1 with TRBJ2-5; 10 bases agree with TRBD2. V was clipped by 4 bases and J by 5 bases; unmatched bases: 7. This CDR3 spans 14 amino acids. The germline CDR1 and CDR2 sequences are DFQATT and SNEGSKA (reference sequence). CDR3 amino acids: CSATPSGGEETQYF. In DNA, the CDR3 is TGCAGTGCTACTCCTAGCGGGGGAGAGGAGACCCAGTACTTC.

The chain links TRBV2 to TRBJ2-4, with no clear D. CDR3 size: 14 residues. Trimming stripped 6 bases from V and 0 bases from J, with 9 bases between. The germline CDR1 and CDR2 sequences are SNHLY and FYNNEI. CDR3 loop: CASSVTVAKNIQYF. Written as DNA, the CDR3 is TGTGCCAGCAGCGTCACGGTAGCCAAAAACATTCAGTACTTC.

CDR3 sequence: CASSLGDRDSPLHF. The DNA for the CDR3 is TGTGCCAGCAGCTTGGGGGACAGGGACTCACCCCTCCACTTT. The chain carries TRBV5-6 and TRBJ1-6; TRBD1 agrees at 9 bases. Losses at the gene ends were 0 bases for V and 10 bases for J; bases not matched to a gene: 2. CDR1 and CDR2 (germline): SGHDT, YYEEEE. The CDR3 is 14 residues long.

The CDR3 is CATSGQGYEQYF. CDR3 coding DNA: TGTGCCACCAGCGGACAGGGGTATGAGCAGTACTTC. This sequence joins TRBV15 and TRBJ2-7, with 9 bases aligning to TRBD1. V was clipped by 5 bases and J by 7 bases; unmatched bases: 3. This CDR3 is 12 amino acids long. From germline, CDR1 is LNHNV and CDR2 YYDKDF (reference sequence).

This chain connects TRBV27 to TRBJ1-1, with D perhaps matching TRBD1 (5 bases). The CDR3 loop spans 14 amino acids. Germline V lookup: CDR1 MNHEY, CDR2 SMNVEV (reference sequence). V lost 7 bases and J lost 4, with 16 bases in between. The CDR3 sequence is CASNLIRGGTEAFF. The CDR3 bases are TGTGCCAGCAACCTGATACGCGGGGGCACTGAAGCTTTCTTT.

The chain links TRBV5-6 to TRBJ2-4, with a possible D match to TRBD2 (5 bases). The V gene lost 4 bases and the J gene lost 8 bases, with 13 bases spanning the gap. Per the germline V gene, CDR1 is SGHDT and CDR2 is YYEEEE. There are 13 residues in the CDR3. DNA of the CDR3: TGTGCCAGCAGCCCCCGGGTCGGGGACATTCAGTACTTC. The encoded protein is CASSPRVGDIQYF.

The gene calls are TRBV5-5 and TRBJ2-1; D call uncertain. In germline, CDR1 is SGHKS, CDR2 YYEKEE (reference sequence). Trimming pared 0 bases from V and 4 bases from J, leaving 5 bases between. The CDR3 runs 13 residues. CDR3 amino acids: CASSLDSYNEQFF. The CDR3 bases are TGTGCCAGCAGCTTGGACAGTTACAATGAGCAGTTCTTC. The full variable domain, in which reference TRBV5-5 and TRBJ2-1 provide the parts outside the CDR3, is DAGVTQSPTHLIKTRGQQVTLRCSPISGHKSVSWYQQVLGQGPQFIFQYYEKEERGRGNFPDRFSARQFPNYSSELNVNALLLGDSALYLCASSLDSYNEQFFGPGTRLTVL.

The chain joins TRBV7-9 to TRBJ2-7; D is uncertain. Trimming left V 5 bases short and J 2 bases short, with 10 bases between. The CDR3 is made up of 13 amino acids. Germline V lookup: CDR1 SEHNR, CDR2 FQNEAQ (reference sequence). The CDR3 bases are TGTGCCAGCAGCGGCCTAGGTACCTACGAGCAGTACTTC. Translating it yields CASSGLGTYEQYF.

The chain carries TRBV6-2 or TRBV6-3 and TRBJ2-7; D may match TRBD1 or TRBD2 (5 bases each). The V end was cut by 10 bases, the J end by 2 bases, with 12 bases between. Germline V gene lookup returns CDR1 MNHEY and CDR2 SVGEGT. The CDR3 is made up of 12 amino acids. CDR3 amino acids: CAIRGGTYEQYF. DNA of the CDR3: TGTGCCATCCGTGGGGGAACCTACGAGCAGTACTTC.

This clonotype showed up just once. The V and J genes are TRBV10-3 and TRBJ2-3, with 8 bases aligning to TRBD2. The CDR3 runs to 15 residues. From germline, CDR1 is ENHRY and CDR2 SYGVKD. V was clipped by 10 bases and J by 5 bases; unmatched bases: 14. CDR3 DNA: TGTGCCACCCTTTCTACTAGCGGACCACAAGATACGCAGTATTTT. This encodes CATLSTSGPQDTQYF.

V gene TRBV5-5 combines with J gene TRBJ2-1; 12 positions agree with TRBD1. The J segment lost 8 bases and the V segment lost 4 bases, leaving 16 bases of the junction unmatched. Looked up from germline, CDR1 is SGHKS and CDR2 is YYEKEE (reference sequence). This CDR3 has 18 amino acids. As DNA, the CDR3 is TGTGCCAGCAGCCCAAATCCGTCCGGGACAGGGGGCTTGGATGAGCAGTTCTTC. This codes for CASSPNPSGTGGLDEQFF.

J is TRBJ2-7 and V is TRBV28; D is perhaps TRBD1 or TRBD2 (5 bases each). Germline-derived CDR1 and CDR2 are MDHEN and SYDVKM. The CDR3 contains 14 residues. Trimming removed 5 bases from V and 4 bases from J, with 15 bases in between. Here the CDR3 DNA reads TGTGCCAGCAGTCCTGGGACGAGAGCGTACGAGCAGTACTTC. Translating it yields CASSPGTRAYEQYF.

V is TRBV7-9 and J is TRBJ2-5; possibly TRBD2 for D (6 bases). The V end was cut by 5 bases, the J end by 5 bases, with 15 bases between. Germline lookup yields CDR1 SEHNR and CDR2 FQNEAQ (reference sequence). This CDR3 region has 14 residues. This CDR3 is CASSRRLGVETQYF. CDR3 coding DNA: TGTGCCAGCAGCAGACGACTAGGCGTCGAGACCCAGTACTTC.

The chain links TRBV6-5 to TRBJ1-2; the D gene is possibly TRBD1 (5 bases). Trimming stripped 8 bases from V and 8 bases from J, with 18 bases between. The CDR3 has 13 residues. CDR1 and CDR2 from the germline V gene are MNHEY and SVGAGI. CDR3 in DNA: TGTGCCAGCCAGGGCCTAGGAGGCGACGGCTACACCTTC. Translation: CASQGLGGDGYTF.

This chain connects TRBV6-1 to TRBJ1-1; D not certain. Trimming took off 5 bases at V and 5 bases at J, with 21 bases between the two ends. CDR3 length equals 16 residues. The germline V gene encodes CDR1 MNHNS and CDR2 SASEGT. CDR3 DNA: TGTGCCAGCAGTCCCCTTCCCGGCCGGGAAGCGACTGAAGCTTTCTTT. Its protein is CASSPLPGREATEAFF.

The chain is built from TRBV7-2 and TRBJ2-1; D may be TRBD2 (6 bases). Looked up from germline, CDR1 is SGHTA and CDR2 is FQGNSA. The CDR3 is 14 residues long. With 3 bases removed from V and 10 bases from J, the gap between germline ends came to 16 bases. As DNA, the CDR3 is TGTGCCAGCAGCTTTAGGGACTCGATGTTCGAGCAGTTCTTC. Translation: CASSFRDSMFEQFF.

The chain combines TRBV7-3 with TRBJ2-1, with D hard to call. Germline V lookup: CDR1 SGHTA, CDR2 FQGTGA. V dropped 1 base and J dropped 8 bases, with 6 bases sitting between them. The CDR3 contains 12 residues. The CDR3 DNA reads as TGTGCCAGCAGCTTAATCTGGGATGAGCAGTTCTTC. It specifies CASSLIWDEQFF.